These 19 T cell receptor beta chains originate from one sample sequenced in a study of blood T cell repertoires in COVID-19. Sequencing used immunoSEQ multiplex PCR; TCRdb keeps in-frame clones, though not all of them. The sample gives over 250,000 clones, 80% to 90% of which show up once; about 2.1% is in the top ten. Material: peripheral blood. Receptors were obtained from a woman aged 45-60 years with acute or convalescent COVID-19.

The V gene is TRBV5-1, the J gene TRBJ2-7; 7 bases align to TRBD1. Germline trimming cut 4 bases from V and 1 base from J; bases unmatched to any gene: 5. Germline V CDR1 and CDR2: SGHRS, YFSETQ. The CDR3 consists of 14 residues. CDR3 sequence: CASSTQGQSYEQYF. As DNA, the CDR3 is TGCGCCAGCAGCACCCAGGGACAGTCCTACGAGCAGTACTTC.

The rearrangement joins TRBV3-1 (or the pseudogene TRBV3-2) to TRBJ2-5; 10 bases fit TRBD2. With V trimmed by 9 bases and J by 3 bases, 4 bases remained unmatched. The CDR3 totals 13 residues. The germline V gene has CDR1 LGHDT and CDR2 YNNKEL (reference sequence). CDR3 residues: CARDLAGEETQYF. Written as DNA, the CDR3 is TGTGCCAGGGATCTAGCGGGAGAAGAGACCCAGTACTTC.

This clone was detected only once. The genes are TRBV7-9 and TRBJ1-1, with a possible D match to TRBD1 (6 bases). This CDR3 contains 13 residues. Between the trimmed V and J ends, which lost 4 bases and 4 bases, there was a span of 10 bases. From germline, CDR1 is SEHNR and CDR2 FQNEAQ (reference sequence). The CDR3 sequence is CASSSQGGTEAFF. Written as DNA, the CDR3 is TGTGCCAGCAGCTCACAGGGTGGCACTGAAGCTTTCTTT.

The chain has TRBV19 and TRBJ1-5, with D uncertain. V was pared by 5 bases and J by 0 bases, with 8 bases between. CDR1 and CDR2 from the germline V gene are LNHDA and SQIVND (reference sequence). CDR3 length: 14 residues. DNA for the CDR3: TGTGCCAGTAGTGACTCTTTTAGCAATCAGCCCCAGCATTTT. It encodes CASSDSFSNQPQHF.

This sequence joins TRBV4-2 and TRBJ1-4, with D possibly TRBD1 on 6 matching bases. Germline V lookup: CDR1 LGHNA, CDR2 YNFKEQ. Between the trimmed V and J ends, which lost 3 bases and 2 bases, there was a span of 25 bases. The CDR3 loop spans 20 amino acids. CDR3 protein: CASSHPFIVYRAGTNEKLFF. In nucleotides, the CDR3 is TGTGCCAGCAGCCACCCTTTTATAGTGTACAGGGCTGGGACTAATGAAAAACTGTTTTTT.

The chain carries TRBV5-1 and TRBJ2-1, with 8 positions matching TRBD2. V lost 3 bases, J lost 14 bases, and 7 bases stayed unmatched. Germline lookup yields CDR1 SGHRS and CDR2 YFSETQ. CDR3 length: 12 amino acids. The CDR3 is CASSSPGLGEFF. The CDR3 nucleotides read TGCGCCAGCAGCTCGCCGGGACTAGGCGAGTTCTTC. The variable domain in full, with the rest retrieved from reference TRBV5-1 and TRBJ2-1, is KAGVTQTPRYLIKTRGQQVTLSCSPISGHRSVSWYQQTPGQGLQFLFEYFSETQRNKGNFPGRFSGRQFSNSRSEMNVSTLELGDSALYLCASSSPGLGEFFGPGTRLTVL.

The V call is TRBV19, the J call TRBJ2-3; 12 bases map to TRBD2. This CDR3 is 16 amino acids long. Germline assignment: CDR1 LNHDA and CDR2 SQIVND (reference sequence). V lost 3 bases, J lost 2 bases, and 3 bases stayed unmatched. The CDR3 DNA reads TGTGCCAGTAGTATCGGACTAGCGGGACTCACAGATACGCAGTATTTT. It encodes CASSIGLAGLTDTQYF.

V usage is TRBV7-2 and J usage is TRBJ2-3; TRBD2 aligns across 8 bases. With 6 bases clipped from V and 5 bases from J, the junction kept 10 bases outside the gene matches. The CDR3 is made up of 15 amino acids. The germline gives CDR1 SGHTA, CDR2 FQGNSA. CDR3: CASRVREGPGDTQYF. CDR3 nucleotides: TGTGCCAGCAGAGTCCGGGAGGGCCCCGGAGATACGCAGTATTTT.

The chain couples TRBV6-5 to TRBJ1-4, with no clear D. The germline gives CDR1 MNHEY, CDR2 SVGAGI. This CDR3 has 13 amino acids. V shed 2 bases and J shed 5 bases, with 6 bases lying between them. For the CDR3, the DNA is TGTGCCAGCAGTTACCAACTAAATGAAAAACTGTTTTTT. This translates into CASSYQLNEKLFF.

DNA of the CDR3: TGTGCCAGCAGCTTACTTATCCAGGGTGGGGAGCAGTACTTC. Its protein product is CASSLLIQGGEQYF. The V call is TRBV7-2, the J call TRBJ2-7, with D possibly TRBD1 on 5 matching bases. Germline-derived CDR1 and CDR2 are SGHTA and FQGNSA. Trimming stripped 2 bases from V and 7 bases from J, with 15 bases between. This CDR3 spans 14 amino acids. The full variable domain, completed using reference TRBV7-2 and TRBJ2-7, is GAGVSQSPSNKVTEKGKDVELRCDPISGHTALYWYRQSLGQGLEFLIYFQGNSAPDKSGLPSDRFSAERTGGSVSTLTIQRTQQEDSAVYLCASSLLIQGGEQYFGPGTRLTVT.

This chain links TRBV27 with TRBJ2-1; 10 nucleotides agree with TRBD2. The junction had 8 bases not matched to a gene; V was cut back by 5 bases and J by 7 bases. CDR1 and CDR2 from the germline V gene are MNHEY and SMNVEV (reference sequence). The CDR3 is made up of 15 amino acids. The CDR3 spells CASSRSAGGRNEQFF. DNA for the CDR3: TGTGCCAGCAGTCGCTCAGCGGGAGGGCGAAATGAGCAGTTCTTC.

The chain employs TRBV15 and TRBJ2-1; no clear D. The germline V gene has CDR1 LNHNV and CDR2 YYDKDF (reference sequence). The CDR3 contains 16 residues. V dropped 0 bases and J dropped 4 bases, with 13 bases sitting between them. CDR3 residues: CATSRDLTVGYNEQFF. The CDR3 DNA reads as TGTGCCACCAGCAGAGACTTAACAGTTGGGTACAATGAGCAGTTCTTC.

This chain uses TRBV19 with TRBJ1-5, with D hard to call. The V end was cut by 4 bases, the J end by 5 bases, with 18 bases between. Germline V lookup: CDR1 LNHDA, CDR2 SQIVND (reference sequence). The CDR3 is made up of 16 amino acids. In DNA, the CDR3 is TGTGCCAGTAGTACTAGTGGGTCGTCTCGGGATCAGCCCCAGCATTTT. Translation gives CASSTSGSSRDQPQHF.

As DNA, the CDR3 is TGCGCCGGTTCGAGGGCGGGCGGTCGCACAGATACGCAGTATTTT. It translates to CAGSRAGGRTDTQYF. The rearrangement uses TRBV4-1 and TRBJ2-3, with D possibly TRBD2 on 5 matching bases. V lost 11 bases, J lost 1 base, and 19 bases lay in between. There are 15 residues in the CDR3. Germline-derived CDR1 and CDR2 are MGHRA and YSYEKL.

The gene calls are TRBV28 and TRBJ1-2; maybe TRBD1 (5 bases). CDR1 is MDHEN, CDR2 SYDVKM, per germline. This CDR3 contains 12 residues. Trimming shortened V by 5 bases and J by 7 bases, and 11 bases separated the two germline ends. The CDR3, as DNA: TGTGCCAGCAGTGCGGGACCGGGTGGCTACACCTTC. Translation gives CASSAGPGGYTF.

V gene TRBV30 combines with J gene TRBJ1-2; 9 nucleotides align to TRBD1. Germline CDR1 and CDR2: GTSNPN and SVGIG (reference sequence). V dropped 0 bases and J dropped 4; count of bases not matched to a gene: 6. This CDR3 comprises 15 residues. CDR3 loop: CAWSVGRDRVYGYTF. In DNA form, the CDR3 reads TGTGCCTGGAGTGTAGGAAGGGACAGGGTCTATGGCTACACCTTC.

The V and J genes are TRBV9 and TRBJ1-4; possibly TRBD1 for D (5 bases). This CDR3 has 14 amino acids. Trimming took off 3 bases at V and 7 bases at J, with 13 bases between the two ends. Germline assignment: CDR1 SGDLS and CDR2 YYNGEE. The CDR3 DNA sequence: TGTGCCAGCAGCGAGACAGTAATAGGTGAAAAACTGTTTTTT. Translation: CASSETVIGEKLFF.

This sequence joins TRBV7-6 and TRBJ2-5; D remains unclear. The germline gives CDR1 SGHVS, CDR2 FNYEAQ. Trimming pared 5 bases from V and 4 bases from J, leaving 5 bases between. The CDR3 spans 11 residues. The CDR3 loop is CASSPSETQYF. As DNA, the CDR3 is TGTGCCAGCAGCCCCTCAGAGACCCAGTACTTC.

The chain carries TRBV4-3 and TRBJ2-7; perhaps TRBD1 as D (5 bases). V was trimmed by 0 bases and J by 4 bases, leaving 13 bases between them. This CDR3 spans 15 amino acids. The germline gives CDR1 LGHNA, CDR2 YSLEER. The DNA for the CDR3 is TGCGCCAGCAGCCAAGATTTATTCCAGGGTTACGAGCAGTACTTC. Translation: CASSQDLFQGYEQYF.